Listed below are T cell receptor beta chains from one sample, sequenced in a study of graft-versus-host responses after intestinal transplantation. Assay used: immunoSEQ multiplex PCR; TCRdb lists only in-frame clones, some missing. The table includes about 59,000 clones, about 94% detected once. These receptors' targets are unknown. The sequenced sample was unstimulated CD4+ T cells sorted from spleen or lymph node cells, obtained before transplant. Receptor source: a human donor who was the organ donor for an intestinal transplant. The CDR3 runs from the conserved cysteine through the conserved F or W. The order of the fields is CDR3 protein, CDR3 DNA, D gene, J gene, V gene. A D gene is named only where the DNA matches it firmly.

CDR3aa: CASSLVRTAAKNIQYF
CDR3nt: TGTGCCAGCAGCTTGGTTAGGACAGCAGCCAAAAACATTCAGTACTTC
d_gene: .
j_gene: TRBJ2-4
v_gene: TRBV5-8

CDR3aa: CASLGGFNTGELFF
CDR3nt: TGTGCCAGCTTAGGCGGATTTAACACCGGGGAGCTGTTTTTT
d_gene: .
j_gene: TRBJ2-2
v_gene: TRBV6-1

CDR3aa: CASSSAYEQYF
CDR3nt: TGTGCCAGCAGCTCCGCCTACGAGCAGTACTTC
d_gene: .
j_gene: TRBJ2-7
v_gene: TRBV7-3

CDR3aa: CASSPRDRADSGANVLTF
CDR3nt: TGTGCCAGCAGCCCAAGGGACAGGGCCGACTCTGGGGCCAACGTCCTGACTTTC
d_gene: TRBD1
j_gene: TRBJ2-6
v_gene: TRBV7-3

CDR3aa: CASSSGLLGGYNEQFF
CDR3nt: TGTGCCAGTAGCTCCGGACTACTTGGGGGTTACAATGAGCAGTTCTTC
d_gene: .
j_gene: TRBJ2-1
v_gene: TRBV19

CDR3aa: CATRAGYTF
CDR3nt: TGTGCCACCCGAGCCGGCTACACCTTC
d_gene: .
j_gene: TRBJ1-2
v_gene: TRBV2

CDR3aa: CAWSAGSGNTIYF
CDR3nt: TGTGCCTGGAGTGCAGGGTCTGGAAACACCATATATTTT
d_gene: .
j_gene: TRBJ1-3
v_gene: TRBV30

CDR3aa: CASSQDGSTDTQYF
CDR3nt: TGTGCCAGCAGCCAAGATGGGAGCACAGATACGCAGTATTTT
d_gene: .
j_gene: TRBJ2-3
v_gene: TRBV4-2

CDR3aa: CASRASGGGYYGYTF
CDR3nt: TGTGCCAGCAGAGCTTCCGGGGGGGGCTACTATGGCTACACCTTC
d_gene: .
j_gene: TRBJ1-2
v_gene: TRBV6-5

CDR3aa: CASSISWTGLSYEQYF
CDR3nt: TGTGCCAGCAGCATCTCCTGGACAGGCCTCTCCTACGAGCAGTACTTC
d_gene: TRBD1
j_gene: TRBJ2-7
v_gene: TRBV7-9

CDR3aa: CASSARLDRPWEQYF
CDR3nt: TGTGCCAGCAGCGCCCGCCTCGACAGGCCATGGGAGCAGTACTTC
d_gene: .
j_gene: TRBJ2-7
v_gene: TRBV9